This T cell receptor (beta chain) appears in the sequencing data of a study of blood T cell repertoires in COVID-19. For the study at large: Donors in the United States, Italy and Spain gave samples during acute or convalescent COVID-19. From T cells, B-cell-depleted T cells, or PBMCs came the material, which was cDNA or gDNA.

Deletions cut 3 bases from V and 5 bases from J, with 10 bases between. The CDR3 length is 14 residues. Germline V gene lookup returns CDR1 KGHSH and CDR2 LQKENI. Original analysis: Researchers report that nucleated cell counts were estimated from reference gene primer amplification. Profiling relied on immunoSEQ multiplex PCR, and the TCRdb table lists in-frame clones only, not all of them. From that table come the V and J calls and clone size; the DNA was used to work out D and trimming. The table records approximately 92,000 clones, around four fifths of them present only once. V usage is TRBV18 and J usage is TRBJ1-4, with D tentatively TRBD1 (6 bases). Sequenced input: peripheral blood. The TCR sequence derives from a man in his fifties with acute or convalescent COVID-19. The CDR3 DNA follows: TGTGCCAGCTCACCGACAGGAGTAAATGAAAAACTGTTTTTT. This sequence encodes CASSPTGVNEKLFF.